The clone carrying this TCR beta chain occurred a few times. The PCR employed 60 Vbeta primers together with 13 Jbeta primers. Generated by immunoSEQ multiplex PCR, the TCRdb table keeps only in-frame clones and is missing some. The data contain more than 40,000 clones, more than 45% of them singletons. This sample is part of a study of cytomegalovirus exposure and HLA in healthy donors. In germline, CDR1 is SNHLY, CDR2 FYNNEI. The CDR3 contains 15 residues. Trimming took 1 base from V and 10 from J, leaving 14 bases between them. The clonotype was recovered from a man aged 55 to 70 in good health and CMV-seronegative. This chain joins TRBV2 and TRBJ1-6; D is ambiguous. Sequencing was done on a sample of PBMCs. The CDR3 loop is CASSEVAGLASPLHF. CDR3 bases: TGTGCCAGCAGTGAAGTGGCAGGCCTGGCCTCACCCCTCCACTTT. Looking up the rest from reference TRBV2 and TRBJ1-6 gives the full variable domain: EPEVTQTPSHQVTQMGQEVILRCVPISNHLYFYWYRQILGQKVEFLVSFYNNEISEKSEIFDDQFSVERPDGSNFTLKIRSTKLEDSAMYFCASSEVAGLASPLHFGNGTRLTVT.